Shown below are 21 T cell receptor beta chains from a single sample sequenced in a study of T-cell reconstitution after alpha-beta-depleted transplantation in children. Unique molecular identifiers were built into the TCRbeta library. TCRdb re-called the PCR reads with MiXCR, one entry per CDR3 protein. The sample has about 98,000 distinct CDR3 sequences; about 22% are singletons. The source was PBMCs, collected before TCRalphabeta/CD19-depleted stem cell transplant. The receptors here all came from a boy younger than 10 with acute lymphoblastic leukemia, due to receive a stem cell transplant.

This clonotype was counted many times. The rearrangement joins TRBV5-1 to TRBJ2-1; 7 bases line up with TRBD1. J gave up 5 bases and V 7 bases, and 12 bases lay outside the gene matches. Germline CDR1 and CDR2: SGHRS and YFSETQ. This CDR3 comprises 15 residues. CDR3 coding DNA: TGCGCCAGCGGGCCGGGTGGGACAGAGGACAATGAGCAGTTCTTC. This sequence encodes CASGPGGTEDNEQFF.

The chain couples TRBV28 to TRBJ2-7, with D possibly being TRBD2 (5 bases). This CDR3 comprises 11 residues. The V end lost 4 bases, the J end lost 4 bases, and 5 bases lay between the germline ends. The germline V gene has CDR1 MDHEN and CDR2 SYDVKM. The CDR3 coding sequence is TGTGCCAGCAGTTGGAGGTACGAGCAGTACTTC. Translating it yields CASSWRYEQYF.

The table lists this clonotype with a count of one. One junction end does not reproduce the germline sequence, and a read error may be involved. This chain joins TRBV29-1 and TRBJ2-5, with TRBD2 as a possible D gene (5 bases). Germline CDR1 reads SQVTM; CDR2 reads ANQGSEA. The CDR3 covers 11 residues. CDR3 in DNA: TGCAGCGTTGTCGGGATAGAGACCCAGTCCTTC. Its translation: CSVVGIETQSF.

The V and J genes are TRBV5-1 and TRBJ2-1; 9 nucleotides agree with TRBD2. This CDR3 region has 14 residues. Germline V CDR1 and CDR2: SGHRS, YFSETQ. V was pared by 4 bases and J by 6 bases, with 5 bases of the junction left unmatched. Here the CDR3 reads CASSPTSGVNEQFF. As DNA, the CDR3 is TGCGCCAGCAGCCCGACTAGCGGAGTCAATGAGCAGTTCTTC.

This clonotype has only a few counts. The CDR3 reads CASSLSRAFF. The CDR3 nucleotides read TGTGCCAGCAGCTTAAGTCGGGCTTTCTTT. The chain employs TRBV7-9 and TRBJ1-1; D uncertain. The V gene's germline CDR1 is SEHNR and CDR2 FQNEAQ (reference sequence). V was trimmed by 2 bases and J by 11 bases, leaving 6 bases between them. This CDR3 spans 10 amino acids.

The chain carries TRBV20-1 and TRBJ2-7, with D possibly being TRBD1 (5 bases). The CDR3 runs to 14 residues. Trimming pared 4 bases from V and 3 bases from J, leaving 16 bases between. The germline V gene has CDR1 DFQATT and CDR2 SNEGSKA (reference sequence). The CDR3 DNA follows: TGCAGTGCTAATTCCAGGGATCGATACTACGAGCAGTACTTC. Translating gives CSANSRDRYYEQYF.

CDR3 nucleotides: TGTGCCAGTTCAAACAGGGGATCAGGCAATCAGCCCCAGCATTTT. Protein product: CASSNRGSGNQPQHF. The J gene is TRBJ1-5, the V gene TRBV6-1, with 7 bases that match TRBD1. The germline V gene has CDR1 MNHNS and CDR2 SASEGT. J gave up 2 bases and V 9 bases, and 10 bases lay outside the gene matches. The CDR3 extends over 15 amino acids.

This clonotype came up a few times. The rearrangement links TRBV20-1 to TRBJ2-2; TRBD2 agrees at 14 bases. The CDR3 spans 15 residues. V shed 3 bases and J 6 bases; nucleotides not matched to a gene: 3. In germline, CDR1 is DFQATT, CDR2 SNEGSKA (reference sequence). The CDR3 protein is CSARRGLAGAGELFF. The CDR3 nucleotides are TGCAGTGCTAGGAGGGGACTAGCGGGGGCCGGGGAGCTGTTTTTT.

This clonotype has only a few counts. This chain uses TRBV25-1 with TRBJ2-3; TRBD2 is a possible D gene (5 bases). Germline V gene data show CDR1 as MGHDK and CDR2 as SYGVNS. The CDR3 is 17 amino acids. V dropped 4 bases and J dropped 4 bases, with 21 bases sitting between them. In DNA, the CDR3 is TGTGCCAGCAGTGGGGCCCTCGGGGTCTTGGGCGCAGATACGCAGTATTTT. It encodes CASSGALGVLGADTQYF. The complete variable domain, with remaining parts taken from reference TRBV25-1 and TRBJ2-3, reads EADIYQTPRYLVIGTGKKITLECSQTMGHDKMYWYQQDPGMELHLIHYSYGVNSTEKGDLSSESTVSRIRTEHFPLTLESARPSHTSQYLCASSGALGVLGADTQYFGPGTRLTVL.

This clonotype was detected only a few times. This rearrangement joins TRBV7-2 to TRBJ2-3, with 7 nucleotides matching TRBD2. Unmatched junction bases numbered 11, after V lost 5 bases and J lost 6 bases. The CDR3 has 15 amino acids. CDR1 and CDR2 (germline): SGHTA, FQGNSA. For the CDR3, the DNA is TGTGCCAGCAGCCCGAGGCTAGCGGAGGCGGATACGCAGTATTTT. It specifies CASSPRLAEADTQYF.

This clonotype appeared many times. The CDR3 DNA reads as TGTGCCAGCAGTCTAGACAGGGGGCTTAAGGATCAGCCCCAGCATTTT. Its translation is CASSLDRGLKDQPQHF. J is TRBJ1-5 and V is TRBV12-3 or TRBV12-4; 10 bases align to TRBD1. The junction had 9 bases not matched to a gene; V was cut back by 5 bases and J by 5 bases. The CDR3 contains 16 residues.

This clonotype was recorded at least ten times. This rearrangement joins TRBV7-2 to TRBJ1-4; no clear D. CDR3 size: 13 residues. The V end lost 5 bases, the J end lost 5 bases, and 9 bases lay between the germline ends. CDR1 SGHTA and CDR2 FQGNSA come from the germline V gene. CDR3 in amino acids: CASSRGPNEKLFF. CDR3 in DNA: TGTGCCAGCAGCAGAGGACCCAATGAAAAACTGTTTTTT. The whole variable domain, remainder taken from reference TRBV7-2 and TRBJ1-4, is GAGVSQSPSNKVTEKGKDVELRCDPISGHTALYWYRQSLGQGLEFLIYFQGNSAPDKSGLPSDRFSAERTGGSVSTLTIQRTQQEDSAVYLCASSRGPNEKLFFGSGTQLSVL.

This clonotype was detected only a few times. The chain carries TRBV12-3 or TRBV12-4 and TRBJ2-3; D ambiguous. This CDR3 region has 14 residues. Deletions cut 7 bases from V and 10 bases from J, with 21 bases between. CDR3 protein: CASTTDGARGAQYF. Here the CDR3 DNA reads TGTGCCAGCACCACAGACGGAGCCCGAGGTGCGCAGTATTTT.

The gene calls are TRBV29-1 and TRBJ2-7; 11 bases align to TRBD2. The germline gives CDR1 SQVTM, CDR2 ANQGSEA. The CDR3 covers 14 residues. V shed 7 bases, J shed 2 bases, and the junction held 7 bases outside the gene matches. CDR3 coding DNA: TGCAGCGCCTATAGCGGGAGGGCCCCCTACGAGCAGTACTTC. It yields the protein CSAYSGRAPYEQYF.

The gene calls are TRBV3-1 and TRBJ2-7; no clear D. Germline-derived CDR1 and CDR2 are LGHDT and YNNKEL (reference sequence). V dropped 4 bases and J dropped 3 bases, with 10 bases sitting between them. CDR3 length: 13 residues. The CDR3 nucleotides read TGTGCCAGCAGCCTCTCGGACCGCTACGAGCAGTACTTC. Protein: CASSLSDRYEQYF.

The gene calls are TRBV4-1 and TRBJ2-1, with D possibly being TRBD2 (5 bases). Germline loops: CDR1 MGHRA, CDR2 YSYEKL. V shed 0 bases and J shed 0 bases, with 27 bases lying between them. The CDR3 covers 22 residues. The CDR3 region is CASSQDEGDYLNFPSSYNEQFF. The CDR3 bases are TGCGCCAGCAGCCAAGATGAAGGCGACTACTTAAATTTCCCTTCCTCCTACAATGAGCAGTTCTTC.

This clonotype turned up a few times. V and J are TRBV28 and TRBJ1-2; perhaps TRBD1 as D (5 bases). The CDR3 totals 15 residues. Germline lookup yields CDR1 MDHEN and CDR2 SYDVKM. With 3 bases removed from V and 2 bases from J, the gap between germline ends came to 13 bases. The CDR3 reads CASSFHLGLNYGYTF. CDR3 bases: TGTGCCAGCAGTTTCCACTTGGGACTCAACTATGGCTACACCTTC.

This chain joins TRBV2 and TRBJ1-3, with a weak D call TRBD1 (5 bases). The CDR3 totals 14 residues. V was pared by 4 bases and J by 9 bases, with 16 bases between. Germline assignment: CDR1 SNHLY and CDR2 FYNNEI. The CDR3 coding sequence is TGTGCCAGCAGTGCTACGGCCGGGGACGGCACCATATATTTT. It codes for CASSATAGDGTIYF.

This clonotype was seen at least ten times. This sequence joins TRBV5-5 and TRBJ1-2; D remains unclear. Trimming cost V 4 bases and J 3 bases, with 7 bases left between them. The V gene's germline CDR1 is SGHKS and CDR2 YYEKEE (reference sequence). The CDR3 spans 12 residues. CDR3 amino acids: CASSVDYYGYTF. As DNA, the CDR3 is TGTGCCAGCAGCGTCGATTACTATGGCTACACCTTC.

The chain's CDR3 is CASSTRTKEETQYF. CDR3 nucleotide sequence: TGTGCCAGCAGCACCAGGACAAAGGAAGAGACCCAGTACTTC. V is TRBV7-9 and J is TRBJ2-5; TRBD1 is a possible D gene (5 bases). V dropped 5 bases and J dropped 3 bases, with 13 bases sitting between them. The CDR3 runs 14 residues. Germline V gene lookup returns CDR1 SEHNR and CDR2 FQNEAQ (reference sequence).

The chain couples TRBV6-5 to TRBJ1-4, with D possibly matching TRBD1 (5 bases). The germline V gene has CDR1 MNHEY and CDR2 SVGAGI. This CDR3 comprises 19 residues. V lost 0 bases and J lost 0, with 17 bases in between. CDR3 sequence (DNA): TGTGCCAGCAGTTACTCGTACGAGGGGTATCCCACAACTAATGAAAAACTGTTTTTT. This sequence encodes CASSYSYEGYPTTNEKLFF.